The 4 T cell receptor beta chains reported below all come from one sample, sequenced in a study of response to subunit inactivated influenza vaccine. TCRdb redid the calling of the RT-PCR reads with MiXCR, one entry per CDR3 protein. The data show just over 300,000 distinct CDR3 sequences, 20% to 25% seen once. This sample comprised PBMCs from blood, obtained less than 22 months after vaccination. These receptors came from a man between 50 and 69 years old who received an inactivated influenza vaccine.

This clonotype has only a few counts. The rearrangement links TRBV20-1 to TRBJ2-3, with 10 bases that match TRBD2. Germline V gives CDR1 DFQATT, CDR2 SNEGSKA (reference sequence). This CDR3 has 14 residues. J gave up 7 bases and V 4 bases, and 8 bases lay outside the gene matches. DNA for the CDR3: TGCAGTGCTAAGCCGGGACTAGCGAAAAATACGCAGTATTTT. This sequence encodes CSAKPGLAKNTQYF.

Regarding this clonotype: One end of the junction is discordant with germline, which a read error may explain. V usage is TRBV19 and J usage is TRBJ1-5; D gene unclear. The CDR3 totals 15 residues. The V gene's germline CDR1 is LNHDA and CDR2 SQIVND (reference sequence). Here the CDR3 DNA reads TGTGCCAGTAGTTTCCGGGCCGCTCTAAATCAGTCCCAGCATTTT. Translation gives CASSFRAALNQSQHF. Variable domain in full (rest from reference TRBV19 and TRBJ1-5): DGGITQSPKYLFRKEGQNVTLSCEQNLNHDAMYWYRQDPGQGLRLIYYSQIVNDFQKGDIAEGYSVSREKKESFPLTVTSAQKNPTAFYLCASSFRAALNQSQHFGDGTRLSIL.

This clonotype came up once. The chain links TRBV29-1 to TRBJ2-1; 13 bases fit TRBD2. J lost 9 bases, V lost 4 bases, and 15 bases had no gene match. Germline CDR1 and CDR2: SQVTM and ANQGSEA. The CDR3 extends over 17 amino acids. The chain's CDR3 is CSVVLPGRTSGGSEQFF. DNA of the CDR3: TGCAGCGTTGTCCTCCCAGGGCGGACTAGCGGGGGATCTGAGCAGTTCTTC.

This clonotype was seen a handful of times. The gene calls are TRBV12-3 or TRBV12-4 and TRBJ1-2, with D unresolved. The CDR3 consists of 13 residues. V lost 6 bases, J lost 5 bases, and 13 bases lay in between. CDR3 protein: CASSPIVSYGYTF. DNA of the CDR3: TGTGCCAGCAGCCCCATCGTCAGTTATGGCTACACCTTC.